The present entry profiles one T cell receptor beta chain with its context. Sequencing used immunoSEQ multiplex PCR; TCRdb keeps in-frame clones, though not all of them. The sample lists about 1,800,000 clones, roughly 95% seen once, with less than 1.5% in the top ten. CD45RO-negative, CCR7-positively selected cells formed the naive CD8 fraction, excluding terminally differentiated effector memory CD45RA+ cells. This specimen comes from a study of shared clonotypes between healthy human individuals. The V and J ends lost 4 bases and 2 bases, in that order; junction bases with no gene match: 7. CDR3 length: 15 residues. Germline CDR1 SGHVS, CDR2 FNYEAQ.

The clonotype comes from a man aged 18-30 years in good health. Sequenced input: naive CD8+ T cells sorted from blood. The rearrangement links TRBV7-6 to TRBJ2-7; 8 bases are shared with TRBD2. The CDR3 DNA is TGTGCCAGCAGCTCCCCGGGGACTAGGGCCTACGAGCAGTACTTC. It translates to CASSSPGTRAYEQYF.